Here is one TCR beta chain with its context. The record originates from a study of blood T cell repertoires in COVID-19. Authors' data handling: Reference gene primer amplification in the assay estimated nucleated cell counts. Clones were read by immunoSEQ multiplex PCR, and TCRdb kept only the in-frame ones, dropping some. The V and J calls and clone size come from that table; D and trimming were worked out from the DNA. The sample lists 190,000 or so clones, about 86% occurring once. The V gene lost 5 bases and the J gene lost 7 bases, with 12 bases spanning the gap. The CDR3 runs 14 residues. Germline lookup yields CDR1 MNHEY and CDR2 SVGAGI.

The sequencing sample was made of peripheral blood. This chain links TRBV6-5 with TRBJ1-6; a possible D gene is TRBD1 (5 bases). This TCR came from a woman aged 18-35 years who had recovered from COVID-19. The CDR3 nucleotides are TGTGCCAGCAGTCGACAGTCCCAGAATTCACCCCTCCACTTT. This gives the protein CASSRQSQNSPLHF.